The next 26 T cell receptor beta chains were all read from a single sample in a study of beta chain features in type 1 diabetes. Study-wide points: Among patients with Type 1 diabetes, TCRB CDR3s were moderately but significantly shorter in every one of the four CD4+ subsets.

TCRB transcripts that were expressed got sequenced, as all of the isolated RNA had been reverse transcribed. Libraries were prepared by immunoSEQ multiplex PCR; TCRdb keeps only in-frame clonotypes and omits some of them. The repertoire has about 360,000 clones, about 12% of them found once; the top ten carry 0.0085% to 0.012%. Their specific antigens are unknown. The sequencing input was naive CD4+ T cells from blood. These TCRs come from a young woman with type 1 diabetes.

This clone appeared a few times. This chain uses TRBV18 with TRBJ2-7, with D perhaps TRBD2 (5 bases). Germline V gene lookup returns CDR1 KGHSH and CDR2 LQKENI. This CDR3 is 15 amino acids long. The V and J ends lost 2 bases and 6 bases respectively, with 17 bases between them. CDR3 bases: TGTGCCAGCTCACCAGCCACAGTGGCCCGGGGCGAGCAGTACTTC. It yields the protein CASSPATVARGEQYF.

This clone was seen more than once but under ten times. CDR3 amino acids: CASRISQTGGYTF. CDR3 nucleotides: TGTGCCAGCAGGATATCTCAAACGGGGGGCTACACCTTC. This chain links TRBV2 with TRBJ1-2; D unresolved. The V end lost 6 bases, the J end lost 8 bases, and 16 bases lay between the germline ends. The V gene's germline CDR1 is SNHLY and CDR2 FYNNEI. The CDR3 sequence is 13 residues long.

The table lists this clone with a count of one. The J gene is TRBJ2-2, the V gene TRBV9; TRBD2 matches 9 bases. The CDR3 extends over 15 amino acids. Trimming cost V 0 bases and J 5 bases; bases outside gene matches: 2. Germline-derived CDR1 and CDR2 are SGDLS and YYNGEE. The CDR3 region has the DNA TGTGCCAGCAGCGTAGTTAGCGGGAGTACCGGGGAGCTGTTTTTT. It is translated as CASSVVSGSTGELFF.

This chain uses TRBV29-1 with TRBJ2-1; D is uncertain. Trimming removed 5 bases from V and 5 bases from J, with 13 bases in between. The CDR3 spans 13 residues. Germline V gene sequence: CDR1 SQVTM, CDR2 ANQGSEA. In DNA, the CDR3 is TGCAGCGTTCTACCCCTCAATAACAATGAGCAGTTCTTC. Translated, it gives CSVLPLNNNEQFF.

V usage is TRBV30 and J usage is TRBJ1-5; tentatively, D is TRBD1 (6 bases). Germline lookup yields CDR1 GTSNPN and CDR2 SVGIG (reference sequence). The CDR3 runs 14 residues. V was cut by 5 bases and J by 9 bases, with 20 bases left in between. As DNA, the CDR3 is TGTGCCTGGGGGGACACCCTCGCGCGGTCGCCCCAGCATTTT. Translated, it gives CAWGDTLARSPQHF.

V and J are TRBV15 and TRBJ2-3; 8 bases agree with TRBD1. After removal of 4 bases from V and 4 bases from J, the junction contained 7 bases not matched to a gene. This CDR3 has 15 residues. Germline assignment: CDR1 LNHNV and CDR2 YYDKDF (reference sequence). CDR3 in amino acids: CATSNPQGGPDTQYF. DNA for the CDR3: TGTGCCACCAGCAACCCACAGGGGGGACCAGATACGCAGTATTTT.

This clone was recorded a few times. The rearrangement links TRBV30 to TRBJ2-2, with TRBD2 matching over 8 bases. This CDR3 contains 13 residues. V shed 3 bases and J 9 bases; nucleotides not matched to a gene: 6. Germline values: CDR1 GTSNPN, CDR2 SVGIG (reference sequence). CDR3 DNA: TGTGCCTGGAGGGGACTTAGCGGGAGGGAGCTGTTTTTT. Residues: CAWRGLSGRELFF.

The V gene is TRBV9, the J gene TRBJ2-2; TRBD1 is a possible D gene (6 bases). The CDR3 covers 15 residues. V dropped 0 bases and J dropped 5 bases, with 11 bases sitting between them. CDR1 and CDR2 (germline): SGDLS, YYNGEE. CDR3: CASSVGRTDTGELFF. The CDR3 coding sequence is TGTGCCAGCAGCGTAGGTAGGACAGATACCGGGGAGCTGTTTTTT.

This clone was picked up a small number of times. The chain is built from TRBV2 and TRBJ1-5; 8 bases match TRBD1. Germline assignment: CDR1 SNHLY and CDR2 FYNNEI. The CDR3 is 13 residues long. Germline trimming cut 8 bases from V and 7 bases from J; bases unmatched to any gene: 7. CDR3 region: CASWPGGGQPQHF. The CDR3 nucleotides are TGTGCCAGCTGGCCAGGGGGCGGGCAGCCCCAGCATTTT.

The genes are TRBV6-4 and TRBJ2-1; maybe TRBD2 (6 bases). V lost 4 bases and J 0 bases, leaving 13 bases between the germline ends. The CDR3 sequence is 16 residues long. Germline CDR1 MRHNA, CDR2 SNTAGT. The CDR3 sequence: CASSALADSSYNEQFF. DNA for the CDR3: TGTGCCAGCAGTGCTTTAGCGGATAGCTCCTACAATGAGCAGTTCTTC.

This clone turned up a few times. The rearrangement links TRBV29-1 to TRBJ1-2; tentative D call: TRBD1 (5 bases). The CDR3 has 13 amino acids. CDR1 SQVTM and CDR2 ANQGSEA come from the germline V gene. V was pared by 4 bases and J by 5 bases, with 14 bases between. CDR3 sequence reads: CSVGSTVGYGYTF. The CDR3 coding sequence is TGCAGCGTTGGTTCGACAGTTGGGTATGGCTACACCTTC. Using reference TRBV29-1 and TRBJ1-2 for the parts outside the CDR3, the full variable domain is SAVISQKPSRDICQRGTSLTIQCQVDSQVTMMFWYRQQPGQSLTLIATANQGSEATYESGFVIDKFPISRPNLTFSTLTVSNMSPEDSSIYLCSVGSTVGYGYTFGSGTRLTVV.

This clone was recorded a few times. V usage is TRBV9 and J usage is TRBJ2-7, with 8 bases aligning to TRBD1. CDR1 SGDLS and CDR2 YYNGEE come from the germline V gene. Trimming took 3 bases from V and 5 from J; bases not matched to a gene: 4. The CDR3 runs to 13 residues. CDR3 sequence: CASSGTGLNEQYF. CDR3 nucleotides: TGTGCCAGCAGCGGGACAGGGTTGAACGAGCAGTACTTC.

This clone appeared a few times. This rearrangement joins TRBV28 to TRBJ1-1; D perhaps matches TRBD1 (6 bases). CDR1 is MDHEN, CDR2 SYDVKM, per germline. Between the trimmed V and J ends, which lost 3 bases and 0 bases, there was a span of 8 bases. The CDR3 totals 14 residues. The CDR3 region has the DNA TGTGCCAGCAGTTTTCAGGGGATGAACACTGAAGCTTTCTTT. It specifies CASSFQGMNTEAFF.

The sample holds a few counts of this clone. This chain connects TRBV4-1 to TRBJ1-4, with TRBD1 matching over 7 bases. V dropped 4 bases and J dropped 8; count of bases not matched to a gene: 7. This CDR3 is 14 amino acids long. CDR1 and CDR2 (germline): MGHRA, YSYEKL. The CDR3 sequence: CASSRDSRREKLFF. The CDR3 nucleotides read TGCGCCAGCAGCCGGGACAGCCGTCGGGAAAAACTGTTTTTT.

As regards this clone: A read error may account for a junction end that differs from germline. Here the CDR3 DNA reads TGTGCCAACAGCCCCTGGGGCCTGACCGGGGAGCTGTTTTTT. As protein: CANSPWGLTGELFF. The V call is TRBV11-2, the J call TRBJ2-2; the D gene is possibly TRBD1 (5 bases). Germline loops: CDR1 SGHAT, CDR2 FQNNGV. This CDR3 is 14 amino acids long.

This clone has a handful of counts. This sequence joins TRBV6-5 and TRBJ2-4; the D gene is possibly TRBD1 (6 bases). This CDR3 region has 14 residues. V was cut by 2 bases and J by 2 bases, with 7 bases left in between. Germline values: CDR1 MNHEY, CDR2 SVGAGI. The CDR3 loop is CASSYRDTKNIQYF. CDR3 sequence (DNA): TGTGCCAGCAGTTACAGGGACACCAAAAACATTCAGTACTTC.

This clone turned up a few times. The chain links TRBV29-1 to TRBJ2-1; 7 bases match TRBD1. The junction had 6 bases not matched to a gene; V was cut back by 2 bases and J by 5 bases. This CDR3 is built from 14 residues. Per the germline V gene, CDR1 is SQVTM and CDR2 is ANQGSEA. The CDR3 loop is CSVERLGQNNEQFF. The CDR3 nucleotides are TGCAGCGTTGAAAGATTGGGACAGAACAATGAGCAGTTCTTC.

This clone was seen a handful of times. This rearrangement joins TRBV11-2 to TRBJ2-3; D is uncertain. The germline V gene encodes CDR1 SGHAT and CDR2 FQNNGV. This CDR3 spans 14 amino acids. The ends were cut back, 2 bases at V and 0 bases at J, with 6 bases in the middle. The CDR3 DNA follows: TGTGCCAGCAGCTTAAGCCCTAGCACAGATACGCAGTATTTT. This sequence encodes CASSLSPSTDTQYF.

The CDR3 is CASSLVDRGYGYTF. Here the CDR3 DNA reads TGCGCCAGCAGCTTGGTTGACAGGGGGTATGGCTACACCTTC. The rearrangement links TRBV5-1 to TRBJ1-2; 9 bases fit TRBD1. Germline CDR1 and CDR2: SGHRS and YFSETQ. The CDR3 contains 14 residues. V lost 0 bases and J lost 5; bases outside the gene matches: 2.

The chain combines TRBV30 with TRBJ2-7; TRBD2 agrees at 12 bases. Germline CDR1 is GTSNPN and CDR2 is SVGIG (reference sequence). The CDR3 consists of 14 residues. V was clipped by 2 bases and J by 2 bases; unmatched bases: 1. CDR3 in DNA: TGTGCCTGGAGTAGGACTAGCGGGGCCTACGAGCAGTACTTC. Translation gives CAWSRTSGAYEQYF.

This clone was recorded a few times. The rearrangement uses TRBV6-5 and TRBJ2-7; D not certain. Trimming shortened V by 6 bases and J by 4 bases, and 13 bases separated the two germline ends. The CDR3 is made up of 13 amino acids. Germline V gene lookup returns CDR1 MNHEY and CDR2 SVGAGI. The chain's CDR3 is CASSPPGGYEQYF. The CDR3, as DNA: TGTGCCAGCAGCCCCCCGGGTGGGTACGAGCAGTACTTC.

This clone turned up a few times. This chain joins TRBV6-5 and TRBJ1-6; the D gene is possibly TRBD1 (6 bases). There are 15 residues in the CDR3. Trimming took off 2 bases at V and 9 bases at J, with 14 bases between the two ends. Looked up from germline, CDR1 is MNHEY and CDR2 is SVGAGI. CDR3 in amino acids: CASSYTQGNGSPLHF. The CDR3 nucleotides read TGTGCCAGCAGTTACACACAGGGCAATGGTTCACCCCTCCACTTT.

This clone was counted between two and nine times. The chain has TRBV6-4 and TRBJ1-1, with TRBD1 as a possible D gene (5 bases). The CDR3 covers 13 residues. CDR1 and CDR2 from the germline V gene are MRHNA and SNTAGT. V gave up 2 bases and J gave up 5 bases, with 9 bases separating them. CDR3 sequence reads: CASSDGGRTEAFF. Here the CDR3 DNA reads TGTGCCAGCAGTGACGGGGGGAGGACTGAAGCTTTCTTT.

This clone has a handful of counts. This rearrangement joins TRBV7-6 to TRBJ1-2; D is possibly TRBD1 (5 bases). The CDR3 runs 13 residues. With 5 bases removed from V and 8 bases from J, the gap between germline ends came to 15 bases. Germline assignment: CDR1 SGHVS and CDR2 FNYEAQ. CDR3 in DNA: TGTGCCAGCAGCCCCGCCCGGGACTTCGGCTACACCTTC. This sequence encodes CASSPARDFGYTF.

This clone was picked up a small number of times. CDR3 DNA sequence: TGTGCCAGCAGTTTGAGACTCTACGAGCAGTACTTC. Protein product: CASSLRLYEQYF. The chain employs TRBV28 and TRBJ2-7; D is unresolved. Germline values: CDR1 MDHEN, CDR2 SYDVKM. Trimming pared 3 bases from V and 3 bases from J, leaving 6 bases between. CDR3 length: 12 residues.

This clone was counted a few times. J is TRBJ2-1 and V is TRBV29-1; 8 nucleotides agree with TRBD1. V lost 7 bases, J lost 5 bases, and 1 base stayed unmatched. CDR3 length: 11 amino acids. Germline CDR1 SQVTM, CDR2 ANQGSEA. The CDR3 loop is CSGGQDNEQFF. The CDR3 DNA follows: TGCAGCGGGGGACAGGACAATGAGCAGTTCTTC.